This entry is about one TCR beta chain. This clone occurred once. Its antigen specificity is not known. Within one base of it there is no much larger clone, and no base qualities were kept. CDR1 and CDR2 were assigned from the germline V gene as SNHLY and FYNNEI. Including cysteine and phenylalanine, the CDR3 has 16 amino acids. Only the CDR3 part of the read is kept: 48 bases, read in frame from the first base. V and J are trimmed by 3 bases and 4 bases, and the gene matches miss 9 bases of the junction. TCRbeta CDR3 regions were amplified from genomic DNA by means of the immunoSEQ Assay, a bias-controlled multiplex PCR. In the paper's pipeline: The number of nucleated cells in each sample was estimated from the amplification of reference gene primers within the assay. To quantify the absolute abundance of each unique TCRbeta CDR3 rearrangement, sequence reads were collapsed and filtered. For each sample, productive Simpson clonality was calculated as the square root of Simpson's diversity index over productive rearrangements. The table comes from immuneACCESS by way of TCRdb, which keeps in-frame sequences with V and J called. Part of the clones is missing from these tables; in studies checked, under half for an unresolved V gene and the rest for unknown reasons. V and J calls and clone size are given by that table; D and trimming were obtained from the DNA. A total of under 350,000 clones appear in this sample, just over 85% of them only once. The top ten clonotypes cover approximately 4.4% of the sample.

These data belong to a study of blood T cell repertoires in COVID-19 (dated by TCRdb to the early 2020s). A note on the overall study: The collaborator samples originated in the United States, Italy and Spain and spanned the acute and convalescent phases of COVID-19. The prospective study material was composed of cDNA or gDNA derived from T cells, B-cell-depleted T cells, or PBMCs. Deeply sampled blood TCRbeta repertoires from subjects exposed to, actively infected with, or recovered from COVID-19 were included in the dataset. The repertoires were released in a freely available public database intended as a resource for research on the immune response to SARS-CoV-2. The samples were drawn from the first 160 participants of the ongoing ImmuneRACE study and from more than 1,000 subjects provided by 6 global collaborators. Sample metadata almost always included a de-identified subject ID, COVID-19 status, age in years and sex. Where HLA class I and class II types were available, the types were taken from metadata supplied by the sample provider, not from assay-based typing. Study-wide conclusions, independent of this receptor: Clinical and demographic metadata were provided uncurated, with the amount varying by source and participant.

Participants in the prospective study were enrolled through a virtual design, were aged about 18 to 90 years, and lived in 24 United States geographic areas. In the prospective study, participants were assigned to cohorts based on the clinical history participants reported in a screening survey and a study questionnaire. In the prospective study, whole blood, serum and a nasopharyngeal or oropharyngeal swab were collected from each participant by mobile phlebotomists. Prospective study participants could optionally give additional blood draws and questionnaires over an approximately 2-month period. Prospective study blood samples were shipped either frozen or at room temperature before DNA extraction.

This sequence uses TRBV2 and TRBJ2-5, and TRBD2 matches 9 of the central bases. The sequence was collected from a woman in her 40s with acute COVID-19. The sample consisted of PBMCs or T cells enriched from blood (not recorded which). The sequenced DNA is TGTGCCAGCAGTGATGAGGCGGGAGGGCTCCTAGAGACCCAGTACTTC. Its protein product is CASSDEAGGLLETQYF.